This is a list of T cell receptor beta chains from one sample in a study of blood T cell repertoires in COVID-19. The repertoire was sequenced with immunoSEQ multiplex PCR; TCRdb's copy has only in-frame clones and lacks some. The sample has 200,000 to 300,000 clones, 75% to 90% seen once. Sequences were obtained from peripheral blood. All receptors derive from a man aged 30 to 39 with active or convalescent COVID-19. CDR3s include the opening cysteine and the closing phenylalanine or tryptophan. The D gene is left open where the match is weak. Clone sizes are given selectively: once, few, many, or a class where the clone is expanded.

TRBD1,TRBV11-2,-,TRBJ2-1,CASSSGTGLFYEQFF,TGTGCCAGCAGCTCCGGGACAGGGTTGTTCTATGAGCAGTTCTTC
-,TRBV2,-,TRBJ2-5,CASSEWSSVEETQYF,TGTGCCAGCAGTGAATGGTCTAGCGTGGAAGAGACCCAGTACTTC
-,TRBV7-9,-,TRBJ1-1,CASSQGTNTEAFF,TGTGCCAGCAGCCAGGGAACGAACACTGAAGCTTTCTTT
-,TRBV10-1,-,TRBJ1-4,CASSPDTNEKLFF,TGCGCCAGCAGTCCGGACACAAATGAAAAACTGTTTTTT
-,TRBV2,few,TRBJ1-2,CASSGLGDGYTF,TGTGCCAGCAGCGGCTTGGGAGATGGCTACACCTTC
-,TRBV5-4,few,TRBJ2-5,CASSFDGFYTQYF,TGTGCCAGCAGCTTCGACGGGTTCTATACCCAGTACTTC
TRBD1,TRBV7-8,-,TRBJ1-2,CASSLGRGTGDGINYGYTF,TGTGCCAGCAGCTTAGGTAGAGGGACAGGGGACGGGATTAACTATGGCTACACCTTC
-,TRBV18,-,TRBJ1-5,CASSPDRYNQPQHF,TGCGCCAGCTCACCCGACAGATACAATCAGCCCCAGCATTTT
-,TRBV6-1,-,TRBJ1-2,CASSEVLVRNYGYTF,TGTGCCAGCAGTGAAGTATTGGTCAGAAACTATGGCTACACCTTC
-,TRBV5-1,-,TRBJ2-5,CASSSTQRPQETQYF,TGCGCCAGCAGCTCGACCCAGCGACCCCAAGAGACCCAGTACTTC
TRBD1,TRBV5-4,few,TRBJ1-4,CASSSTGGGEKLFF,TGTGCCAGCAGCTCGACAGGGGGAGGCGAAAAACTGTTTTTT
-,TRBV18,-,TRBJ2-3,CASSPPSLGASTDTQYF,TGTGCCAGCTCACCACCTTCTTTGGGGGCTAGCACAGATACGCAGTATTTT
TRBD1,TRBV15,-,TRBJ2-3,CATRARDRGSDTQYF,TGTGCCACCAGAGCCCGGGACAGGGGGTCAGATACGCAGTATTTT
-,TRBV7-2,once,TRBJ1-5,CASSPMASNQPQHF,TGTGCCAGCAGCCCCATGGCCAGTAATCAGCCCCAGCATTTT
-,TRBV19,-,TRBJ2-2,CASREADSTGELFF,TGTGCCAGCCGCGAGGCCGACAGCACCGGGGAGCTGTTTTTT
-,TRBV14,-,TRBJ2-5,CASSQVEISATQYF,TGTGCCAGCAGCCAAGTTGAGATTTCCGCGACCCAGTACTTC
TRBD2,TRBV9,-,TRBJ2-1,CASSVATRGGNNEQFF,TGTGCCAGCAGCGTAGCTACGCGGGGGGGTAACAATGAGCAGTTCTTC
-,TRBV9,-,TRBJ1-3,CASSGRATNPGNTIYF,TGTGCCAGCAGCGGGAGGGCAACTAACCCTGGAAACACCATATATTTT
TRBD2,TRBV6-6,-,TRBJ2-1,CASSYSWGLADNEQFF,TGTGCCAGCAGTTACTCGTGGGGACTAGCGGACAATGAGCAGTTCTTC
-,TRBV27,-,TRBJ1-5,CASRLGGGARSNQPQHF,TGTGCCAGCAGACTTGGTGGAGGGGCTAGGAGCAATCAGCCCCAGCATTTT
TRBD2,TRBV27,-,TRBJ2-3,CASSLAGGPTDTQYF,TGTGCCAGCAGTTTAGCGGGGGGCCCCACAGATACGCAGTATTTT
TRBD2,TRBV4-1,few,TRBJ2-2,CASSHVGLAGGTGELFF,TGCGCCAGCAGCCACGTTGGACTAGCGGGGGGCACCGGGGAGCTGTTTTTT
TRBD1,TRBV7-9,-,TRBJ1-2,CASSSTPGTGFGGYTF,TGTGCCAGCAGCTCCACACCCGGGACAGGGTTTGGTGGCTACACCTTC
-,TRBV2,once,TRBJ2-5,CASSDLQETQYF,TGTGCCAGCAGTGACCTACAAGAGACCCAGTACTTC
TRBD1,TRBV2,-,TRBJ1-2,CASSGTGANYGYTF,TGTGCCAGCAGTGGGACAGGGGCTAACTATGGCTACACCTTC
-,TRBV7-2,-,TRBJ1-5,CASSLVAGRISWAQHF,TGTGCCAGCAGCTTAGTGGCGGGAAGGATCAGCTGGGCCCAGCATTTT
TRBD1,TRBV19,-,TRBJ1-2,CASSTPSTGFRDGYTF,TGTGCCAGTAGTACGCCCTCGACAGGGTTTCGGGATGGCTACACCTTC
-,TRBV5-1,few,TRBJ1-1,CASSLSGGSRTEAFF,TGCGCCAGCAGCTTGTCGGGGGGCAGTCGCACTGAAGCTTTCTTT
TRBD1,TRBV4-2,-,TRBJ2-1,CASSQRTGSNEQFF,TGTGCCAGCAGCCAGAGGACAGGGAGCAATGAGCAGTTCTTC
TRBD2,TRBV5-3,-,TRBJ2-1,CARSYSGVGGNEQFF,TGTGCCAGAAGCTATAGCGGGGTTGGTGGCAATGAGCAGTTCTTC
TRBD1,TRBV27,once,TRBJ1-4,CASSTGTDNEKLFF,TGTGCCAGCAGTACCGGGACAGACAACGAAAAACTGTTTTTT
-,TRBV30,-,TRBJ1-2,CAWSVIRYANYGYTF,TGTGCCTGGAGTGTGATCAGATACGCTAACTATGGCTACACCTTC
-,TRBV7-9,-,TRBJ1-1,CASSHGGTGDTEAFF,TGTGCCAGCAGCCACGGCGGGACGGGGGACACTGAAGCTTTCTTT
TRBD1,TRBV7-2,-,TRBJ2-3,CASPGTECTDTQYF,TGTGCCAGTCCGGGGACAGAATGCACAGATACGCAGTATTTT
-,TRBV11-2,-,TRBJ1-1,CASGLTNTEAFF,TGTGCCAGCGGACTGACCAACACTGAAGCTTTCTTT
-,TRBV21-1,once,TRBJ1-5,CASHGQGTTQPQHF,TGTGCCAGCCATGGACAGGGGACTACTCAGCCCCAGCATTTT
-,TRBV7-3,-,TRBJ2-3,CASSLMAGSTDTQYF,TGTGCCAGCAGCTTAATGGCGGGAAGCACAGATACGCAGTATTTT
-,TRBV27,few,TRBJ2-2,CASSSGTGELFF,TGTGCCAGCAGTTCCGGCACCGGGGAGCTGTTTTTT
TRBD1,TRBV7-6,-,TRBJ1-2,CASSSGTGIGGYTF,TGTGCCAGCAGCTCGGGGACAGGGATAGGAGGCTACACCTTC
-,TRBV15,-,TRBJ1-1,CATSTSPVATEAFF,TGTGCCACCAGCACTTCCCCAGTGGCCACTGAAGCTTTCTTT
TRBD1,TRBV7-8,-,TRBJ2-3,CASSLAGTGDKQYF,TGTGCCAGCAGCCTGGCCGGGACAGGCGATAAGCAGTATTTT
-,TRBV19,-,TRBJ1-5,CASSIRDTLIYSNQPQHF,TGTGCCAGTAGTATTCGGGACACATTAATATATAGCAATCAGCCCCAGCATTTT
TRBD1,TRBV6-5,-,TRBJ1-1,CASSMTGINTEAFF,TGTGCCAGCAGCATGACAGGGATAAACACTGAAGCTTTCTTT
TRBD2,TRBV29-1,-,TRBJ2-7,CSVSGLAGNYEQYF,TGCAGCGTTAGTGGACTAGCGGGGAACTACGAGCAGTACTTC
TRBD2,TRBV19,-,TRBJ2-1,CATQMVGGVDVLYNEQFF,TGTGCCACCCAGATGGTGGGAGGGGTCGACGTCCTCTACAATGAGCAGTTCTTC
-,TRBV4-1,-,TRBJ1-5,CASSQVYRRHQPQHF,TGCGCCAGCAGCCAAGTCTACAGGCGGCATCAGCCCCAGCATTTT
-,TRBV12-3/TRBV12-4,-,TRBJ1-2,CASSFDTITGYTF,TGTGCCAGCAGTTTTGACACCATAACTGGCTACACCTTC
-,TRBV6-5,-,TRBJ1-5,CASSLYRDQPQHF,TGTGCCAGCAGTCTTTACAGGGATCAGCCCCAGCATTTT
-,TRBV4-1,-,TRBJ1-4,CASSPIRGEKLFF,TGCGCCAGCAGCCCCATTCGGGGGGAAAAACTGTTTTTT